This TCR beta chain came from a study of pediatric ulcerative colitis. Study outcomes and limitations: Ulcerative colitis patients shared more blood-rectal clones than controls. Rectal repertoires separated controls, mild-moderate and acute severe colitis.

Rectal tissue came from one to two pinch biopsies taken at colonoscopy. With regard to this clone: The antigen is not known.

Profiled with immunoSEQ multiplex PCR; TCRdb holds only in-frame clones, not every one. The sample records over 45,000 clones, roughly 79% being singletons. The CDR3 spans 12 residues. Germline V lookup: CDR1 MNHEY, CDR2 SVGAGI. V was clipped by 8 bases and J by 3 bases, with 11 bases between them. The receptor comes from a girl under 18 with moderate ulcerative colitis. This chain joins TRBV6-5 and TRBJ2-7; the D gene is possibly TRBD1 (6 bases). What was sequenced was gut tissue. CDR3: CASRGQLYEQYF. The CDR3 region has the DNA TGTGCCAGCCGAGGACAGCTCTACGAGCAGTACTTC.